This T cell receptor (beta chain) appears in the sequencing data of a study of blood T cell repertoires in COVID-19. The protocol was immunoSEQ multiplex PCR, while the TCRdb copy is restricted to in-frame clones and leaves out a portion. The sample comprises 200,000 to 300,000 clones, 82% of which are singletons, and 9.5% to 15% rests with the top ten. Losses at the gene ends were 2 bases for V and 3 bases for J; bases not matched to a gene: 0. This CDR3 comprises 13 residues. The germline V gene encodes CDR1 LGHNA and CDR2 YSLEER. The rearrangement links TRBV4-3 to TRBJ1-2; TRBD1 matches 7 bases. This receptor was identified in a woman aged 55-70 years with active or convalescent COVID-19. Sequencing input: peripheral blood. The CDR3 sequence: CASSQTGDYGYTF. The DNA of the CDR3 is TGCGCCAGCAGCCAAACAGGGGACTATGGCTACACCTTC.